A selection of T cell receptor beta chains follows, all from one sample in a study of PD-1 blockade in classical Hodgkin lymphoma. TCRdb's table, derived via immunoSEQ multiplex PCR, lists solely in-frame clones and lacks some. The sample contains tens of thousands of clones, over 75% of which appear only once. The sample in question was peripheral blood mononuclear cells (PBMCs), obtained before the fourth cycle of nivolumab. All receptors derive from a human donor with classical Hodgkin lymphoma. Both conserved end residues are trimmed from each CDR3. Fields, in order: CDR3 protein, V gene, J gene, CDR3 length.

AWSRSLESNQPQH,TRBV30,TRBJ1-5,13
ASREVAGYNEQF,TRBV5-1,TRBJ2-1,12
RGWGTEAF,TRBV20-1,TRBJ1-1,8
ASRRPGQNEKLF,TRBV27,TRBJ1-4,12
ASSQDGPGANQPQH,TRBV4-2,TRBJ1-5,14
ASSQQDSGNTIY,TRBV5-1,TRBJ1-3,12
ASSYSWWRRDGYT,TRBV6-5,TRBJ1-2,13
ASSDSDSGYNEQF,TRBV6-4,TRBJ2-1,13
SARTGMNTEAF,TRBV29-1,TRBJ1-1,11
ASSFQTGYNGYT,TRBV28,TRBJ1-2,12
ASKMGTGWDGYT,TRBV6-1,TRBJ1-2,12
AISDSSGTGSTLGKNIQY,TRBV10-3,TRBJ2-4,18
ASSPGTGGYNEQF,TRBV7-9,TRBJ2-1,13
ASSYTEGVTDTQY,TRBV6-5,TRBJ2-3,13
ASSLGLAGVNEQF,TRBV11-2,TRBJ2-1,13
ASSFSGAPGMDGYT,TRBV7-9,TRBJ1-2,14
ASSQAASGGLGETQY,TRBV4-3,TRBJ2-5,15